The rows below give T cell receptor beta chains drawn from one sample of a study of identical twins. TCRdb reanalysed the 5' RACE reads using MiXCR and keeps one entry per CDR3 protein. The table records a few hundred thousand distinct CDR3 sequences, 9% of them present only once. The sample consisted of naive T cells sorted from blood. These receptors all come from a woman between 50 and 59 years old in good health. Each CDR3 is given with its conserved first and last residue. Each record gives: D gene, J gene, V gene, clone size, CDR3 protein, CDR3 DNA. A D gene is named only where the DNA matches it firmly. Some rows have no size entry. The others give once, few or many, or a class for an expanded clone.

d_call: NA
j_call: TRBJ1-2
v_call: TRBV12-3/TRBV12-4
clone_size: many
cdr3_aa: CASSLAGGNYGYTF
cdr3_nt: TGTGCCAGCAGTTTAGCAGGGGGTAACTATGGCTACACCTTC

d_call: NA
j_call: TRBJ2-1
v_call: TRBV7-9
clone_size: few
cdr3_aa: CASRSPDGSINNEQFF
cdr3_nt: TGTGCCAGCAGATCCCCTGATGGGAGTATCAACAATGAGCAGTTCTTC

d_call: NA
j_call: TRBJ2-1
v_call: TRBV5-6
clone_size: many
cdr3_aa: CASSLGAANEQFF
cdr3_nt: TGTGCCAGCTCACTAGGGGCGGCCAATGAGCAGTTCTTC

d_call: NA
j_call: TRBJ2-1
v_call: TRBV11-1
clone_size: many
cdr3_aa: CASSSTAGPGRQFF
cdr3_nt: TGTGCCAGCAGCAGCACGGCAGGGCCCGGGCGCCAGTTCTTC

d_call: NA
j_call: TRBJ2-2
v_call: TRBV5-1
clone_size: NA
cdr3_aa: CASSSGPELFF
cdr3_nt: TGCGCCAGCAGCTCAGGACCGGAGCTGTTTTTT

d_call: NA
j_call: TRBJ1-1
v_call: TRBV5-1
clone_size: NA
cdr3_aa: CASSFEENTEAFF
cdr3_nt: TGCGCCAGCAGCTTCGAGGAGAACACTGAAGCTTTCTTT

d_call: NA
j_call: TRBJ2-7
v_call: TRBV7-9
clone_size: few
cdr3_aa: CASSFSAGTASYEQYF
cdr3_nt: TGTGCCAGCAGCTTTTCCGCCGGGACTGCTTCCTACGAGCAGTACTTC

d_call: NA
j_call: TRBJ2-3
v_call: TRBV12-3/TRBV12-4
clone_size: many
cdr3_aa: CASNLFGPGVDTQYF
cdr3_nt: TGTGCCAGCAACCTCTTCGGTCCCGGGGTAGATACGCAGTATTTT

d_call: NA
j_call: TRBJ1-2
v_call: TRBV12-3/TRBV12-4
clone_size: few
cdr3_aa: CASSLKINYGYTF
cdr3_nt: TGTGCCAGCAGTTTAAAGATTAACTATGGCTACACCTTC

d_call: TRBD1
j_call: TRBJ2-1
v_call: TRBV11-2
clone_size: NA
cdr3_aa: CASRPLEGRGNEQFF
cdr3_nt: TGTGCCAGCAGACCACTCGAGGGCAGGGGGAATGAGCAGTTCTTC

d_call: NA
j_call: TRBJ2-2
v_call: TRBV4-1
clone_size: NA
cdr3_aa: CASSHLQGSRDTGELFF
cdr3_nt: TGCGCCAGCAGCCACTTACAAGGTTCCCGGGACACCGGGGAGCTGTTTTTT

d_call: TRBD2
j_call: TRBJ2-1
v_call: TRBV10-3
clone_size: few
cdr3_aa: CAITGLAGGNEQFF
cdr3_nt: TGTGCCATCACCGGACTAGCGGGAGGGAATGAGCAGTTCTTC

d_call: TRBD2
j_call: TRBJ2-1
v_call: TRBV6-2/TRBV6-3
clone_size: many
cdr3_aa: CASNTGTSGNEQFF
cdr3_nt: TGTGCCAGCAATACCGGGACTAGTGGGAATGAGCAGTTCTTC

d_call: TRBD2
j_call: TRBJ2-1
v_call: TRBV5-1
clone_size: few
cdr3_aa: CASSLRAGGPHEQFF
cdr3_nt: TGCGCCAGCAGCTTGAGAGCGGGAGGGCCCCATGAGCAGTTCTTC

d_call: NA
j_call: TRBJ2-1
v_call: TRBV12-5
clone_size: NA
cdr3_aa: CASGAALGREQFF
cdr3_nt: TGTGCTAGTGGAGCGGCATTGGGCCGTGAGCAGTTCTTC

d_call: TRBD2
j_call: TRBJ2-3
v_call: TRBV29-1
clone_size: many
cdr3_aa: CSVVYLAGDTQYF
cdr3_nt: TGCAGCGTTGTATATCTAGCGGGAGATACGCAGTATTTT

d_call: NA
j_call: TRBJ1-1
v_call: TRBV12-5
clone_size: many
cdr3_aa: CASGFGQKNTEAFF
cdr3_nt: TGTGCTAGTGGTTTTGGCCAGAAAAACACTGAAGCTTTCTTT

d_call: NA
j_call: TRBJ2-1
v_call: TRBV12-3/TRBV12-4
clone_size: NA
cdr3_aa: CASSPLGQIGNEQFF
cdr3_nt: TGTGCCAGCAGCCCACTAGGTCAGATAGGCAATGAGCAGTTCTTC

d_call: TRBD2
j_call: TRBJ2-5
v_call: TRBV10-1
clone_size: NA
cdr3_aa: CASSEGTSGQETQYF
cdr3_nt: TGCGCCAGCAGTGAGGGGACTAGCGGCCAAGAGACCCAGTACTTC

d_call: NA
j_call: TRBJ2-3
v_call: TRBV6-5
clone_size: NA
cdr3_aa: CASSYSVPTSISDTQYF
cdr3_nt: TGTGCCAGCAGTTACTCGGTCCCAACCTCGATTTCAGATACGCAGTATTTT

d_call: NA
j_call: TRBJ2-7
v_call: TRBV12-3/TRBV12-4
clone_size: NA
cdr3_aa: CASSLQGPYEQYF
cdr3_nt: TGTGCCAGCAGTTTACAGGGGCCCTACGAGCAGTACTTC

d_call: NA
j_call: TRBJ1-1
v_call: TRBV11-2
clone_size: many
cdr3_aa: CASSLEFGRNTEAFF
cdr3_nt: TGTGCCAGCAGCTTAGAATTCGGCAGGAACACTGAAGCTTTCTTT

d_call: TRBD2
j_call: TRBJ2-1
v_call: TRBV7-9
clone_size: few
cdr3_aa: CASSPFSGLASDEQFF
cdr3_nt: TGTGCCAGCAGCCCCTTCTCGGGACTAGCATCAGATGAGCAGTTCTTC

d_call: TRBD1
j_call: TRBJ2-3
v_call: TRBV20-1
clone_size: many
cdr3_aa: CSGTGLPSTDTQYF
cdr3_nt: TGCAGTGGGACAGGCCTTCCCTCCACAGATACGCAGTATTTT

d_call: NA
j_call: TRBJ2-7
v_call: TRBV12-3/TRBV12-4
clone_size: many
cdr3_aa: CASSLSAAYEQYF
cdr3_nt: TGTGCCAGCAGTTTGTCGGCCGCCTACGAGCAGTACTTC

d_call: NA
j_call: TRBJ2-1
v_call: TRBV3-1
clone_size: NA
cdr3_aa: CASSFYPSSYNEQFF
cdr3_nt: TGTGCCAGCAGCTTCTACCCGAGCTCCTACAATGAGCAGTTCTTC

d_call: NA
j_call: TRBJ2-4
v_call: TRBV14
clone_size: many
cdr3_aa: CASSHSGILIQYF
cdr3_nt: TGTGCCAGCAGCCATTCGGGCATCCTCATTCAGTACTTC

d_call: TRBD1
j_call: TRBJ1-1
v_call: TRBV5-1
clone_size: few
cdr3_aa: CASSPIQGERTEAFF
cdr3_nt: TGCGCCAGCAGCCCGATACAGGGGGAGAGGACTGAAGCTTTCTTT

d_call: NA
j_call: TRBJ2-5
v_call: TRBV27
clone_size: few
cdr3_aa: CASSYEGAGTQYF
cdr3_nt: TGTGCCAGCAGTTACGAGGGTGCGGGGACCCAGTACTTC

d_call: TRBD2
j_call: TRBJ2-1
v_call: TRBV20-1
clone_size: few
cdr3_aa: CSATSGRASGQFF
cdr3_nt: TGCAGTGCTACTAGCGGGAGGGCCTCTGGGCAGTTCTTC

d_call: NA
j_call: TRBJ2-7
v_call: TRBV6-6
clone_size: few
cdr3_aa: CASSYLGQSYEQYF
cdr3_nt: TGTGCCAGCAGTTACCTCGGACAGAGCTACGAGCAGTACTTC

d_call: TRBD1
j_call: TRBJ2-1
v_call: TRBV12-3/TRBV12-4
clone_size: many
cdr3_aa: CASSSRDRVHNEQFF
cdr3_nt: TGTGCCAGCAGTTCCCGAGACAGGGTCCACAATGAGCAGTTCTTC

d_call: NA
j_call: TRBJ2-7
v_call: TRBV30
clone_size: NA
cdr3_aa: CAWSHPREQYF
cdr3_nt: TGTGCCTGGAGTCACCCTCGAGAGCAGTACTTC

d_call: NA
j_call: TRBJ1-2
v_call: TRBV29-1
clone_size: many
cdr3_aa: CSVKTGILYGYTF
cdr3_nt: TGCAGCGTCAAAACAGGGATCCTCTATGGCTACACCTTC

d_call: TRBD1
j_call: TRBJ1-1
v_call: TRBV7-9
clone_size: many
cdr3_aa: CASSSPGQGSLLNTEAFF
cdr3_nt: TGTGCCAGCAGCTCGCCGGGACAGGGGTCTTTGCTTAACACTGAAGCTTTCTTT

d_call: NA
j_call: TRBJ2-7
v_call: TRBV5-1
clone_size: NA
cdr3_aa: CASSFDGTLGEQYF
cdr3_nt: TGCGCCAGCAGCTTTGACGGGACTCTAGGGGAGCAGTACTTC

d_call: TRBD1
j_call: TRBJ2-7
v_call: TRBV29-1
clone_size: NA
cdr3_aa: CSVARQGPSSYEQYF
cdr3_nt: TGCAGCGTCGCCAGACAGGGGCCGAGCTCCTACGAGCAGTACTTC

d_call: NA
j_call: TRBJ2-2
v_call: TRBV11-2
clone_size: NA
cdr3_aa: CASSLNTGDLFF
cdr3_nt: TGTGCCAGCAGCTTAAACACCGGGGACCTGTTTTTT

d_call: NA
j_call: TRBJ2-2
v_call: TRBV4-2
clone_size: many
cdr3_aa: CASSQEGFANANTGELFF
cdr3_nt: TGTGCCAGCAGCCAAGAAGGTTTTGCTAACGCGAACACCGGGGAGCTGTTTTTT

d_call: NA
j_call: TRBJ1-5
v_call: TRBV15
clone_size: few
cdr3_aa: CATSRDQGNQPQHF
cdr3_nt: TGTGCCACCAGCAGAGATCAGGGTAATCAGCCCCAGCATTTT

d_call: NA
j_call: TRBJ1-2
v_call: TRBV7-9
clone_size: many
cdr3_aa: CASRQSGQLYGYTF
cdr3_nt: TGTGCCAGCAGACAAAGCGGACAGCTCTATGGCTACACCTTC

d_call: TRBD2
j_call: TRBJ2-1
v_call: TRBV4-1
clone_size: many
cdr3_aa: CASSRTSSPINSYNEQFF
cdr3_nt: TGCGCCAGCAGTCGGACTAGTAGTCCTATAAACTCCTACAATGAGCAGTTCTTC

d_call: NA
j_call: TRBJ2-1
v_call: TRBV12-3/TRBV12-4
clone_size: few
cdr3_aa: CASSSRIDEQFF
cdr3_nt: TGTGCCAGCAGTTCCAGAATTGATGAGCAGTTCTTC

d_call: NA
j_call: TRBJ2-5
v_call: TRBV12-3/TRBV12-4
clone_size: many
cdr3_aa: CASSRQYF
cdr3_nt: TGTGCCAGCAGTCGACAGTACTTC

d_call: NA
j_call: TRBJ2-7
v_call: TRBV24-1
clone_size: few
cdr3_aa: CATSKGTYEQYF
cdr3_nt: TGTGCCACCAGTAAAGGGACCTACGAGCAGTACTTC

d_call: TRBD2
j_call: TRBJ2-5
v_call: TRBV19
clone_size: few
cdr3_aa: CASKPSGMETQYF
cdr3_nt: TGTGCCAGTAAACCTAGCGGGATGGAGACCCAGTACTTC

d_call: NA
j_call: TRBJ1-1
v_call: TRBV10-3
clone_size: many
cdr3_aa: CAISEIGSWAFF
cdr3_nt: TGTGCCATCAGTGAGATTGGGAGTTGGGCTTTCTTT